Presented here are 2 T cell receptor beta chains from one specimen sequenced in a study of metastatic and nonmetastatic thyroid tumors. Among the patients, none had received any treatment before thyroid surgery. TCRdb reassembled clones from the PCR reads with MiXCR. The data hold around 24,000 clones, with more than 20% observed a single time. The material sequenced was tumor tissue. These receptors were obtained from a male donor with papillary thyroid cancer or a benign thyroid nodule (not recorded which). Some clones in this sample may be carry-over from other donors' samples.

Many counts were recorded for this clone. The same CDR3 is also encoded by other DNA sequences in this sample. The chain couples TRBV6-2 or TRBV6-3 to TRBJ2-3; a possible D gene is TRBD2 (6 bases). V shed 4 bases and J shed 7 bases, with 21 bases lying between them. CDR1 and CDR2 from the germline V gene are MNHEY and SVGEGT. CDR3 size: 16 residues. The CDR3 loop reads CASSWGLLRPVNTQYF. DNA of the CDR3: TGTGCCAGCAGTTGGGGACTTTTGCGGCCGGTGAATACGCAGTATTTT.

A note on this clone: Compared with germline, one end of the junction differs, possibly owing to a read error. This chain links TRBV28 with TRBJ2-1, with D hard to call. This CDR3 comprises 14 residues. The V gene's germline CDR1 is MDHEN and CDR2 SYDVKM. The CDR3 sequence: CASSPRSVWNGQFF. DNA of the CDR3: TGTGCCAGCAGTCCCCGTTCGGTATGGAATGGGCAGTTCTTC. The variable domain in full, with the rest retrieved from reference TRBV28 and TRBJ2-1, is DVKVTQSSRYLVKRTGEKVFLECVQDMDHENMFWYRQDPGLGLRLIYFSYDVKMKEKGDIPEGYSVSREKKERFSLILESASTNQTSMYLCASSPRSVWNGQFFGPGTRLTVL.